The rows below give T cell receptor beta chains drawn from one sample of a study of T cell repertoires in cytomegalovirus infection. Antigen specificity for these receptors is unknown. TCRdb itself ran the reads through MiXCR, one entry per CDR3 protein. The table lists under 450,000 distinct CDR3 sequences, approximately 30% of them singletons. The sample in question was cultured PBMCs, obtained from culture after CMV antigen stimulation. The source of these receptors is a human donor in good health (CMV status not recorded). Some clones in this sample may be carry-over from other donors' samples. Both conserved end residues are part of each CDR3. The D gene is left open where the match is weak. Clone size is stated in some rows and not others, as once, few, many or a class when expanded.

TRBV4-1	.	TRBJ1-1	.	CASGSPEAFF	TGCGCCTCAGGGTCCCCTGAAGCTTTCTTT
TRBV27	.	TRBJ1-5	.	CASSGRLNQPQHF	TGTGCCAGCAGTGGGCGGCTCAATCAGCCCCAGCATTTT
TRBV20-1	.	TRBJ2-1	TRBD2	CSASGRANYNEQFF	TGCAGTGCTAGCGGGAGGGCCAACTACAATGAGCAGTTCTTC
TRBV19	.	TRBJ2-1	TRBD1	CAGGQGNVNEQFF	TGTGCCGGGGGACAGGGTAACGTCAATGAGCAGTTCTTC
TRBV6-1	few	TRBJ2-2	.	CASRERGTGELFF	TGTGCCAGCAGGGAAAGGGGTACCGGGGAGCTGTTTTTT
TRBV5-4	few	TRBJ2-3	TRBD2	CASSLSRERTDTQYF	TGTGCCAGCAGCTTGTCGCGGGAGCGCACAGATACGCAGTATTTT
TRBV19	.	TRBJ1-5	.	CASRPVGRGSNQPQHF	TGTGCCAGTAGGCCGGTGGGCAGGGGTAGCAATCAGCCCCAGCATTTT
TRBV11-3	.	TRBJ1-1	.	CASSFRLGQNTEAFF	TGTGCCAGCAGCTTTCGGCTGGGGCAGAACACTGAAGCTTTCTTT
TRBV20-1	few	TRBJ2-1	.	CSASPRQFF	TGCAGTGCTAGCCCGCGCCAGTTCTTC
TRBV6-2/TRBV6-3	few	TRBJ1-1	.	CASRTQGTEAFF	TGTGCCAGCAGGACACAGGGTACTGAAGCTTTCTTT
TRBV19	.	TRBJ2-1	.	CASRSAGSAGNEQFF	TGTGCCAGTAGATCGGCAGGCTCGGCAGGGAATGAGCAGTTCTTC
TRBV28	.	TRBJ2-7	TRBD1	CASSPRDRDHEQYF	TGTGCCAGCAGCCCCCGGGACAGGGACCACGAGCAGTACTTC
TRBV7-6	few	TRBJ2-2	TRBD2	CASSSPLAGGNTGELFF	TGTGCCAGCAGCTCGCCGCTAGCGGGAGGGAACACCGGGGAGCTGTTTTTT
TRBV19	few	TRBJ1-1	TRBD1	CASRTTGWNTEAFF	TGTGCCAGTAGAACGACAGGGTGGAACACTGAAGCTTTCTTT